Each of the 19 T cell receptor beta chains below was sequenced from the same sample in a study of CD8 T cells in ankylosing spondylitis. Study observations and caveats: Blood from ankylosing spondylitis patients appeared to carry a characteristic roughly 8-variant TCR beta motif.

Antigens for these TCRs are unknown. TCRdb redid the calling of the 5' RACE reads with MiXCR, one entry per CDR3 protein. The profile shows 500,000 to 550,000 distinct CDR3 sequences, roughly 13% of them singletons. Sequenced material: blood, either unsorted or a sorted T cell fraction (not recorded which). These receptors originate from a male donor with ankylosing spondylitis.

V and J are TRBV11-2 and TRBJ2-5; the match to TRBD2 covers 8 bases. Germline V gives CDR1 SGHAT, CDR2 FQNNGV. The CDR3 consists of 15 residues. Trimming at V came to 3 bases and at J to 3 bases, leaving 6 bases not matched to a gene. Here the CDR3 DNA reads TGTGCCAGCAGCTTTATTAGCGGGACTAAAGAGACCCAGTACTTC. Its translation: CASSFISGTKETQYF.

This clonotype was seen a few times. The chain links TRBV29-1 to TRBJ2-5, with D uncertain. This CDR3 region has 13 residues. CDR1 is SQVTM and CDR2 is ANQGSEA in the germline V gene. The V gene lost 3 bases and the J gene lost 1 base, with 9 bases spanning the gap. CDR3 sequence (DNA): TGCAGCGTTGATTGGCTAGTCCAAGAGACCCAGTACTTC. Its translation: CSVDWLVQETQYF. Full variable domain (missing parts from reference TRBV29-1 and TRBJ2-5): SAVISQKPSRDICQRGTSLTIQCQVDSQVTMMFWYRQQPGQSLTLIATANQGSEATYESGFVIDKFPISRPNLTFSTLTVSNMSPEDSSIYLCSVDWLVQETQYFGPGTRLLVL.

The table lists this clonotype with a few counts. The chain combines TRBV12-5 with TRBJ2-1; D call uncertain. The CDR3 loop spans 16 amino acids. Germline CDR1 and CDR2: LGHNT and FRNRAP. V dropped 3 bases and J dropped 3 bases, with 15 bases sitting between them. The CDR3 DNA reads TGTGCTAGTGGTTTTCAACATAGTCTGTACTACAATGAGCAGTTCTTC. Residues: CASGFQHSLYYNEQFF.

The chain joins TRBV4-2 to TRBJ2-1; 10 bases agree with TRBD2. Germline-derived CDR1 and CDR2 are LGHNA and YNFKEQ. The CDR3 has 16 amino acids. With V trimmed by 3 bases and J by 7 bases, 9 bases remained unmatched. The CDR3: CASSQGASGSWNEQFF. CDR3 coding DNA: TGTGCCAGCAGCCAGGGGGCTAGCGGGAGTTGGAATGAGCAGTTCTTC.

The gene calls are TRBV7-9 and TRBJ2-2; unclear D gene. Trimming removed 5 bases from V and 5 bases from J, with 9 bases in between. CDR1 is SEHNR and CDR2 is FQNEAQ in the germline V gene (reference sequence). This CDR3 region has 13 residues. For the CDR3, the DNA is TGTGCCAGCAGCCCGTACAAAACCGGGGAGCTGTTTTTT. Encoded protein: CASSPYKTGELFF.

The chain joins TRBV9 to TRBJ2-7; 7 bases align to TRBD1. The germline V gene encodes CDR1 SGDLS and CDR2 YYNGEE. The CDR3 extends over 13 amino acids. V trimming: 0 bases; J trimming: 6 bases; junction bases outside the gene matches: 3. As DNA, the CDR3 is TGTGCCAGCAGCGTAGAGACAGGGCGCGAGCAGTACTTC. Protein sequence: CASSVETGREQYF. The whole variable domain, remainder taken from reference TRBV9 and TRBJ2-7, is DSGVTQTPKHLITATGQRVTLRCSPRSGDLSVYWYQQSLDQGLQFLIQYYNGEERAKGNILERFSAQQFPDLHSELNLSSLELGDSALYFCASSVETGREQYFGPGTRLTVT.

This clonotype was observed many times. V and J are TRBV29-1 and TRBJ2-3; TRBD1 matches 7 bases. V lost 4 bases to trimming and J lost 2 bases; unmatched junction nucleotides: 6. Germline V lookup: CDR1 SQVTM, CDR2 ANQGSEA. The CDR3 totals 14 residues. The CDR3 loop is CSVVRQGLTDTQYF. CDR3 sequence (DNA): TGCAGCGTTGTCCGACAGGGTCTCACAGATACGCAGTATTTT.

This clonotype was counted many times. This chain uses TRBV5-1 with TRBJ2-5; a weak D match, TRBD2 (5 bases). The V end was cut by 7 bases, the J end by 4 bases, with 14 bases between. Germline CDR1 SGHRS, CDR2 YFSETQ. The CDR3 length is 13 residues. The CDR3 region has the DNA TGCGCCAGCCAAGCTTCGGCGGGAGAGACCCAGTACTTC. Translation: CASQASAGETQYF.

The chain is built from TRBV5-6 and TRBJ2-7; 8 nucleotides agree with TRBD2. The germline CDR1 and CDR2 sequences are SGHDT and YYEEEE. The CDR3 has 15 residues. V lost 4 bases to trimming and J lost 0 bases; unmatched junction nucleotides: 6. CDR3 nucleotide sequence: TGTGCCAGCAGCCTCCCTAGCGGGCCCTCCTACGAGCAGTACGTC. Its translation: CASSLPSGPSYEQYV.

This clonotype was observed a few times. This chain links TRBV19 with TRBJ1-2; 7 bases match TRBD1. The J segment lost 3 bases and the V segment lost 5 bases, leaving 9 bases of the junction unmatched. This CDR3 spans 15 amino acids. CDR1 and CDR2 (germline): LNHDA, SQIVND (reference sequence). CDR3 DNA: TGTGCCAGTAGTCCAACCGGGACAGAATACTATGGCTACACCTTC. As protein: CASSPTGTEYYGYTF.

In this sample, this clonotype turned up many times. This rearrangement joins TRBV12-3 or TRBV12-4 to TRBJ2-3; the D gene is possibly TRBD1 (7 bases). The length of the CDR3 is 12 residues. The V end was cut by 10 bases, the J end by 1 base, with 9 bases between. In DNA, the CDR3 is TGTGCCACCAGGGGGGGCACAGATACGCAGTATTTT. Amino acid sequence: CATRGGTDTQYF.

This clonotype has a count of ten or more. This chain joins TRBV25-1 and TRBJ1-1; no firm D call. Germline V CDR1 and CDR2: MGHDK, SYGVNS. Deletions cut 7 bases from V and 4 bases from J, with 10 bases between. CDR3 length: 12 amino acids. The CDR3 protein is CASNRASTEAFF. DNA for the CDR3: TGTGCCAGCAATAGGGCATCCACTGAAGCTTTCTTT.

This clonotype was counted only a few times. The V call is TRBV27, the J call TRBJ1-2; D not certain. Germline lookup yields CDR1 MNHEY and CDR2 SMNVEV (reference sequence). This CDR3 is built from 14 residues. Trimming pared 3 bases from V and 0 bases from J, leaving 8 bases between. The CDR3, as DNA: TGTGCCAGCAGTTTGACCCGGTCTAACTATGGCTACACCTTC. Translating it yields CASSLTRSNYGYTF.

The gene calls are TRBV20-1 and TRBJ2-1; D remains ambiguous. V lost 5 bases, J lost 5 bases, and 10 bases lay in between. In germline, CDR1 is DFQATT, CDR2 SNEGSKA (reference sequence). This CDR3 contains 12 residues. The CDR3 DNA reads TGCAGTGCTGGGCTTGGGGACAATGAGCAGTTCTTC. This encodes CSAGLGDNEQFF.

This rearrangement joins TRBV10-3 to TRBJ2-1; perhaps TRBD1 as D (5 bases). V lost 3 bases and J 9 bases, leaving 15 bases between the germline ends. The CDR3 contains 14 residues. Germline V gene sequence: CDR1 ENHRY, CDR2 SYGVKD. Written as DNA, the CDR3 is TGTGCCATCAGTGACCCCAAGGGGTTCGGTGAGCAGTTCTTC. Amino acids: CAISDPKGFGEQFF.

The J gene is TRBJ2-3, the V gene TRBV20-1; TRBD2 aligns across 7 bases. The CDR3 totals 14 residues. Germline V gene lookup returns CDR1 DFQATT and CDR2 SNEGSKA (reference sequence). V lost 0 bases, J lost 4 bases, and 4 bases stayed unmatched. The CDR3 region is CSARDGRSADTQYF. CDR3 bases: TGCAGTGCTAGAGACGGGAGGAGCGCAGATACGCAGTATTTT.

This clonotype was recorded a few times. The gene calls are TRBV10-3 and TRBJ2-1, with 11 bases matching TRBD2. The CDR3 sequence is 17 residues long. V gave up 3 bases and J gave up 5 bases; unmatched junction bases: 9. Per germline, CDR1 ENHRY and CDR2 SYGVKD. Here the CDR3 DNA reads TGTGCCATCAGTGAACATATTCTAGCGGGAGGTGACAATGAGCAGTTCTTC. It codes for CAISEHILAGGDNEQFF.

CDR3 sequence reads: CASSGQGASYEQYF. DNA of the CDR3: TGCGCCAGCAGCGGACAGGGGGCCTCCTACGAGCAGTACTTC. The J gene is TRBJ2-7, the V gene TRBV5-1; 11 bases match TRBD1. Germline lookup yields CDR1 SGHRS and CDR2 YFSETQ. Trimming removed 4 bases from V and 0 bases from J; junction bases left unmatched: 0. The CDR3 has 14 amino acids.

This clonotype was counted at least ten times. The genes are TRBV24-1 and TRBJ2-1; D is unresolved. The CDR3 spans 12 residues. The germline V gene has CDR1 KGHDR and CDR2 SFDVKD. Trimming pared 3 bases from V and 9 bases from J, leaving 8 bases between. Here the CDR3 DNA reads TGTGCCACCAGTGATGGAGTGGTTGAGCAGTTCTTC. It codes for CATSDGVVEQFF.